These T cell receptor beta chains were read from a single sample in a study of blood T cell repertoires in COVID-19. The assay was immunoSEQ multiplex PCR, and TCRdb's table has in-frame clones only and misses some. The sample has some 170,000 clones, 87% seen once; the top ten hold around 1.2%. The sequencing input was PBMCs or T cells enriched from blood (not recorded which). Receptors were obtained from a human donor with acute COVID-19. The donor label of this sample is uncertain. Both conserved end residues are part of each CDR3. The D gene is left open where the match is weak. The size of a clone is reported for some rows only, either as once, few or many, or as a class for expanded clones.

clone_size	d_call	cdr3_length	j_call	v_call	cdr3_nt	cdr3_aa
NA	TRBD1	13	TRBJ1-2	TRBV5-1	TGCGCCAGCAGCAAGGACAGGGTCAATGGCTACACCTTC	CASSKDRVNGYTF
NA	TRBD2	17	TRBJ2-3	TRBV2	TGTGCCAGCAGTGAAGTCCGTCTAGCGGGGGGGGCAGATACGCAGTATTTT	CASSEVRLAGGADTQYF
once	TRBD1	13	TRBJ2-7	TRBV19	TGTGCCAGTAGTATCCGGACAGGGTACGAGCAGTACTTC	CASSIRTGYEQYF
NA	NA	16	TRBJ2-3	TRBV5-5	TGTGCCAGCAGCTTGTGGGTCGCAGGGAACACAGATACGCAGTATTTT	CASSLWVAGNTDTQYF
NA	NA	13	TRBJ1-2	TRBV5-6	TGTGCCAGCATGCGGGGAGAGGCCTATGGCTACACCTTC	CASMRGEAYGYTF
NA	TRBD2	16	TRBJ2-3	TRBV4-1	TGCGCCAGCAGCCCCCTAGCGGGGACTCGCACAGATACGCAGTATTTT	CASSPLAGTRTDTQYF
NA	NA	11	TRBJ1-2	TRBV2	TGTGCCAGCAGGAGGGTCGGGGGCTACACCTTC	CASRRVGGYTF
NA	NA	15	TRBJ2-2	TRBV10-3	TGTGCCATCACCCAAGGGGGGGCGGAAACCGGGGAGCTGTTTTTT	CAITQGGAETGELFF
NA	NA	14	TRBJ1-2	TRBV5-1	TGCGCCAGCAGCTTTATACGGAATCCCGGGGGCTACACCTTC	CASSFIRNPGGYTF
NA	TRBD2	13	TRBJ2-5	TRBV24-1	TGTGCCACCAGTCGCGGGGGGGAAGAGACCCAGTACTTC	CATSRGGEETQYF
once	TRBD2	15	TRBJ2-1	TRBV9	TGTGCCAGCAGCGTGTTGCGGGGGGGAAGGGATGAGCAGTTCTTC	CASSVLRGGRDEQFF
NA	NA	12	TRBJ2-5	TRBV29-1	TGCAGCGAAACAGGATCCCAAGAGACCCAGTACTTC	CSETGSQETQYF
NA	NA	13	TRBJ2-7	TRBV4-1	TGCGCCAGCAGCCAAGAGCAGGGGTACGAGCAGTACTTC	CASSQEQGYEQYF
NA	NA	13	TRBJ1-1	TRBV5-5	TGTGCCAGCAGCTTGGACAGGGCCACTGAAGCTTTCTTT	CASSLDRATEAFF
NA	TRBD1	13	TRBJ2-7	TRBV6-2/TRBV6-3	TGTGCCAGCAGCCGGACAGGGGCCTACGAGCAGTACTTC	CASSRTGAYEQYF
NA	TRBD1	15	TRBJ2-7	TRBV7-2	TGTGCCAGCAGCTCCTGGGACAGGGGGCGCCGGGAGCAGTACTTC	CASSSWDRGRREQYF
NA	NA	16	TRBJ1-1	TRBV4-3	TGCGCCAGCAGCCAAGATCGCACAGCATCGAACACTGAAGCTTTCTTT	CASSQDRTASNTEAFF
NA	TRBD1	15	TRBJ1-5	TRBV6-5	TGTGCCAGCAGTTACGGAGGGGGCGCCCATCAGCCCCAGCATTTT	CASSYGGGAHQPQHF
NA	TRBD1	15	TRBJ2-3	TRBV5-4	TGTGCCAGCAGCTTGGGGACAGGGTACTCAGATACGCAGTATTTT	CASSLGTGYSDTQYF
NA	NA	13	TRBJ2-3	TRBV7-2	TGTGCCAGCAGCCCCGGGGGGCAAGATACGCAGTATTTT	CASSPGGQDTQYF
NA	TRBD1	14	TRBJ1-1	TRBV10-3	TGTGCCATCACTAGGGACAGGGAGAACACTGAAGCTTTCTTT	CAITRDRENTEAFF
once	NA	17	TRBJ2-6	TRBV2	TGTGCCTCGCGGGACGGAGTACCCCTCTCTGGGGCCAACGTCCTGACTTTC	CASRDGVPLSGANVLTF
NA	TRBD1	14	TRBJ1-1	TRBV10-2	TGCGCCAGCAGGCAGGGGGCGCGGAGCACTGAAGCTTTCTTT	CASRQGARSTEAFF
NA	NA	13	TRBJ2-7	TRBV4-3	TGCGCCAGCAGCCAAGATAGAGACTACGAGCAGTACTTC	CASSQDRDYEQYF
few	TRBD1	16	TRBJ2-7	TRBV7-8	TGTGCCAGCAGCCCAGGTCGGGGACAGGGGACCTACGAGCAGTACTTC	CASSPGRGQGTYEQYF
once	TRBD1	13	TRBJ2-7	TRBV5-1	TGCGCCAGCAGCCCCTGGACAGGAGCCGAGCAGTACTTC	CASSPWTGAEQYF
NA	NA	17	TRBJ1-6	TRBV30	TGTGCCTGGAGGGGCAAGACAGGCTACTCCTATAATTCACCCCTCCACTTT	CAWRGKTGYSYNSPLHF
once	NA	14	TRBJ1-6	TRBV27	TGTGCCAGCAGTTTATCGACTGGGGGGTCACCCCTCCACTTT	CASSLSTGGSPLHF
NA	NA	14	TRBJ1-1	TRBV5-6	TGTGCCAGCAGCCCCACCCTTCGGGGCACTGAAGCTTTCTTT	CASSPTLRGTEAFF
NA	NA	15	TRBJ1-2	TRBV6-2/TRBV6-3	TGTGCCAGCAGTTACTCAGGAGCTGGGGCGCGTGGCTACACCTTC	CASSYSGAGARGYTF
NA	NA	13	TRBJ1-5	TRBV6-2/TRBV6-3	TGTGCCAGCAGTTATATCGTAGCCCAGCCCCAGCATTTT	CASSYIVAQPQHF
NA	NA	16	TRBJ2-5	TRBV5-1	TGCGCCAGCACCGGTGGAGGGGGCCCGTACCAAGAGACCCAGTACTTC	CASTGGGGPYQETQYF
NA	NA	15	TRBJ1-3	TRBV7-9	TGTGCCAGTCAGCAGCAAGGGGTAGAGAAAAACACCATATATTTT	CASQQQGVEKNTIYF
NA	TRBD1	15	TRBJ1-1	TRBV5-1	TGCGCCAGCAGCCCTCCACAGGGGATGAACACTGAAGCTTTCTTT	CASSPPQGMNTEAFF
NA	TRBD2	13	TRBJ2-1	TRBV4-1	TGCGCCAGCAGCCCCGGTTCGCCTAGCGGGCCGTTCTTC	CASSPGSPSGPFF
NA	NA	17	TRBJ2-1	TRBV10-3	TGTGCCATCAGTGAGTCGAGTGGGGGCCACTCCTACAATGAGCAGTTCTTC	CAISESSGGHSYNEQFF
NA	NA	15	TRBJ1-1	TRBV27	TGTGCCAGCAGCGACAGCCTTTACCTGAACACTGAAGCTTTCTTT	CASSDSLYLNTEAFF